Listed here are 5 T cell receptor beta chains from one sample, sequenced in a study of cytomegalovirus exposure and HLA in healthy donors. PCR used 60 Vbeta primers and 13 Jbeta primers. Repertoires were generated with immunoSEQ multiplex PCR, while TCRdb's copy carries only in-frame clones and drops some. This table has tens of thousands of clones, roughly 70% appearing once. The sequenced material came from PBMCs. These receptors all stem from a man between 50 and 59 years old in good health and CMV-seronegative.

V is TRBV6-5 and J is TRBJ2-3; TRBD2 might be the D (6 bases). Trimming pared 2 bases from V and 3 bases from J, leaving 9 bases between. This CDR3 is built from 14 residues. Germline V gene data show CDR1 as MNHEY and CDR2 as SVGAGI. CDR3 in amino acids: CASSYAEGTDTQYF. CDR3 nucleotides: TGTGCCAGCAGTTACGCGGAGGGTACAGATACGCAGTATTTT.

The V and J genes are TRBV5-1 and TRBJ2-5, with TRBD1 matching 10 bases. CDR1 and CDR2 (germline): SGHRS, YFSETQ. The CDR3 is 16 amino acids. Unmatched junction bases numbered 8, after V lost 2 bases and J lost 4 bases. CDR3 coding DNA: TGCGCCAGCAGCTTTGGAGGGACAGGGGTGGGAGAGACCCAGTACTTC. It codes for CASSFGGTGVGETQYF.

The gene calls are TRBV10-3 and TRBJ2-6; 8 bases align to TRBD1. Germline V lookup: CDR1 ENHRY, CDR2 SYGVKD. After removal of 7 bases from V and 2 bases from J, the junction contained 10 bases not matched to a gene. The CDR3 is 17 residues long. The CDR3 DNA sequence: TGTGCCATCAATAGCGGACAGGGTTCTACTGGGGCCAACGTCCTGACTTTC. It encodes CAINSGQGSTGANVLTF.

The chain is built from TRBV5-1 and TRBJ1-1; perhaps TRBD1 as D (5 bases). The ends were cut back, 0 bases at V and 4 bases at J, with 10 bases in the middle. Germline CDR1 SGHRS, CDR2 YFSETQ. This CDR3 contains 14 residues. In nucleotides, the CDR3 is TGCGCCAGCAGCTTGGATTGGGGGGGCACTGAAGCTTTCTTT. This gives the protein CASSLDWGGTEAFF.

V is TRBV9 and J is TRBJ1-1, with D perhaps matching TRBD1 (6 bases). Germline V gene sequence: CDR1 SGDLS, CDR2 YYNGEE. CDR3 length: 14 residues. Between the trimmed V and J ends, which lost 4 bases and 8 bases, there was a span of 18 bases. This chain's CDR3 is CASSQDYRDGEAFF. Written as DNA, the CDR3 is TGTGCCAGCAGCCAGGATTACAGGGATGGGGAAGCTTTCTTT.